A selection of T cell receptor beta chains follows, all from one sample in a study of blood T cell repertoires in COVID-19. Method: immunoSEQ multiplex PCR; TCRdb's copy keeps in-frame clones and lacks some. The profile covers around 170,000 clones, with roughly four fifths appearing a single time and about 12% taken by the ten largest. The specimen was PBMCs or T cells enriched from blood (not recorded which). All receptors come from a man aged 45-65 years who had recovered from COVID-19. CDR3s include the opening cysteine and the closing phenylalanine or tryptophan. The D gene is left open where the match is weak. Clone sizes are given selectively: once, few, many, or a class where the clone is expanded.

J: TRBJ1-2; D: -; size: -; V: TRBV30; DNA: TGTGCCTGGAGTGGAGGCTACGGCTACACCTTC; CDR3: CAWSGGYGYTF
J: TRBJ2-3; D: -; size: -; V: TRBV13; DNA: TGTGCCAGCAGCTTAATGGGGCCCCGCGGGGACACAGATACGCAGTATTTT; CDR3: CASSLMGPRGDTDTQYF
J: TRBJ1-4; D: TRBD1; size: -; V: TRBV5-1; DNA: TGCGCCAGCAGCTTGGGTCCCGGACAGGGGTCTAATGAAAAACTGTTTTTT; CDR3: CASSLGPGQGSNEKLFF
J: TRBJ2-1; D: TRBD2; size: -; V: TRBV27; DNA: TGTGCCAGCAGTTTAAGGGGTAGCGGGGGGGGCAAAAATGAGCAGTTCTTC; CDR3: CASSLRGSGGGKNEQFF
J: TRBJ2-3; D: -; size: once; V: TRBV5-1; DNA: TGCGCCAGCAGCTATCAGGGTAGCACAGATACGCAGTATTTT; CDR3: CASSYQGSTDTQYF
J: TRBJ2-5; D: -; size: -; V: TRBV7-2; DNA: TGTGCCAGCAGCTCCCCGACTGTAACCCGCCAGGAGACCCAGTACTTC; CDR3: CASSSPTVTRQETQYF
J: TRBJ1-6; D: TRBD1; size: -; V: TRBV7-9; DNA: TGTGCCAGCACCGGACAGGGGGATACACCCCTCCACTTT; CDR3: CASTGQGDTPLHF
J: TRBJ2-3; D: TRBD2; size: -; V: TRBV7-2; DNA: TGTGCCAGCAGCCCGGGGCTAGCGGGGGGGTACGATACGCAGTATTTT; CDR3: CASSPGLAGGYDTQYF
J: TRBJ2-1; D: -; size: -; V: TRBV27; DNA: TGTGCCAGCAGTGCGGGGGCTAGCAATGAGCAGTTCTTC; CDR3: CASSAGASNEQFF
J: TRBJ1-3; D: TRBD1; size: -; V: TRBV9; DNA: TGTGCCAGCAGCCACCAACAGGGGGGAGTTTCTGGAAACACCATATATTTT; CDR3: CASSHQQGGVSGNTIYF
J: TRBJ2-3; D: TRBD2; size: -; V: TRBV5-5; DNA: TGTGCCAGCAGCTTGGGGGCTAGCGGGGTAGCAGATACGCAGTATTTT; CDR3: CASSLGASGVADTQYF
J: TRBJ1-4; D: -; size: -; V: TRBV2; DNA: TGTGCCAGCAGCGTAGGCGAGCTGCGGAAACTGTTTTTT; CDR3: CASSVGELRKLFF
J: TRBJ2-7; D: -; size: -; V: TRBV4-3; DNA: TGCGCCAGCAGCCGGGACACCTCCTACGAGCAGTACTTC; CDR3: CASSRDTSYEQYF
J: TRBJ2-5; D: -; size: -; V: TRBV9; DNA: TGTGCCAGCAGCGTAGAATTTGGGGGGGGGCGGGAGACCCAGTACTTC; CDR3: CASSVEFGGGRETQYF
J: TRBJ1-2; D: TRBD1; size: -; V: TRBV4-3; DNA: TGCGCCAGCAGCCAAGGGACAGGGGCCTACTATGGCTACACCTTC; CDR3: CASSQGTGAYYGYTF
J: TRBJ2-7; D: TRBD2; size: -; V: TRBV7-2; DNA: TGTGCCAGCAGCTTAGCGACTAGCGGCTACGAGCAGTACTTC; CDR3: CASSLATSGYEQYF
J: TRBJ2-1; D: TRBD2; size: -; V: TRBV6-4; DNA: TGTGCCAGCAGTGAGGGGGGGTACAATGAGCAGTTCTTC; CDR3: CASSEGGYNEQFF
J: TRBJ2-4; D: TRBD1; size: few; V: TRBV5-4; DNA: TGTGCCAGCAGCCCCGGACAGGGGGCGGCCAAAAACATTCAGTACTTC; CDR3: CASSPGQGAAKNIQYF
J: TRBJ2-4; D: -; size: -; V: TRBV28; DNA: TGTGCCAGCAGCCCGGTGGGGGCAGTATCCAAAAACATTCAGTACTTC; CDR3: CASSPVGAVSKNIQYF
J: TRBJ1-1; D: TRBD1; size: -; V: TRBV10-3; DNA: TGTGCCATCAGTGATAAGACAGGGGGAGGAGGCACTGAAGCTTTCTTT; CDR3: CAISDKTGGGGTEAFF
J: TRBJ2-6; D: -; size: once; V: TRBV6-2/TRBV6-3; DNA: TGTGCCAGCAGTTACTCCCCGGGGGTCCCTAGGACCTCTGGGGCCAACGTCCTGACTTTC; CDR3: CASSYSPGVPRTSGANVLTF
J: TRBJ2-2; D: TRBD2; size: -; V: TRBV5-4; DNA: TGTGCCAGCAGCATCGGGGGGTGGGACGGCACCGGGGAGCTGTTTTTT; CDR3: CASSIGGWDGTGELFF
J: TRBJ2-1; D: TRBD2; size: -; V: TRBV2; DNA: TGTGCCAGCAGCCCGGGAGCGGGGACTTACTACAATGAGCAGTTCTTC; CDR3: CASSPGAGTYYNEQFF
J: TRBJ2-5; D: TRBD2; size: -; V: TRBV11-2; DNA: TGTGCCAGCAGCTTAGTGGCCAGCGGGGTGGCGGAGACCCAGTACTTC; CDR3: CASSLVASGVAETQYF
J: TRBJ1-1; D: -; size: -; V: TRBV5-5; DNA: TGTGCCAGCAGCTTGGGGCCCAGGGGAAACACTGAAGCTTTCTTT; CDR3: CASSLGPRGNTEAFF
J: TRBJ1-1; D: -; size: -; V: TRBV7-9; DNA: TGTGCCAGCAGCTCCCAGACCACAGGCCGTTTGGCGGCTTTCTTT; CDR3: CASSSQTTGRLAAFF
J: TRBJ2-6; D: -; size: -; V: TRBV9; DNA: TGTGCCAGCAGCCCTTCCTTACAGCTTTCTGGGGCCAACGTCCTGACTTTC; CDR3: CASSPSLQLSGANVLTF
J: TRBJ2-4; D: TRBD1; size: -; V: TRBV5-5; DNA: TGTGCCAGCAGTTCTGACAGGGGCTCGGCAGCCAAAAACATTCAGTACTTC; CDR3: CASSSDRGSAAKNIQYF
J: TRBJ1-3; D: -; size: once; V: TRBV5-1; DNA: TGCGCCAGCAGCCTCCAGGGTTCAGGAAACACCATATATTTT; CDR3: CASSLQGSGNTIYF
J: TRBJ1-4; D: -; size: -; V: TRBV14; DNA: TGTGCCAGCAGCCAAGACCTAGAGTACGGTAGTGAAAAACTGTTTTTT; CDR3: CASSQDLEYGSEKLFF
J: TRBJ2-5; D: -; size: -; V: TRBV6-5; DNA: TGTGCCAGCAGTTACTGGGCAGGGCCCCAAGAGACCCAGTACTTC; CDR3: CASSYWAGPQETQYF
J: TRBJ1-5; D: -; size: -; V: TRBV7-2; DNA: TGTGCCAGCAGCCATTTTCATCGAAAGCTTAGCAATCAGCCCCAGCATTTT; CDR3: CASSHFHRKLSNQPQHF
J: TRBJ1-4; D: TRBD1; size: -; V: TRBV11-2; DNA: TGTGCCAGCAGCAGGGACAGGGTCAATGAAAAACTGTTTTTT; CDR3: CASSRDRVNEKLFF
J: TRBJ1-3; D: TRBD1; size: -; V: TRBV7-6; DNA: TGTGCCAGCAGCTTGGGACAGGGGGACACCATATATTTT; CDR3: CASSLGQGDTIYF
J: TRBJ2-2; D: -; size: once; V: TRBV3-1/TRBV3-2; DNA: TGTGCCAGCAGCGATAGGTCAAGCGTAGTCGGGGAGCTGTTTTTT; CDR3: CASSDRSSVVGELFF
J: TRBJ1-1; D: TRBD1; size: -; V: TRBV28; DNA: TGTGCCAGCAGTACCGCGGGACAGGAAGCTTTCTTT; CDR3: CASSTAGQEAFF
J: TRBJ1-1; D: -; size: -; V: TRBV28; DNA: TGTGCCAGCAGCGACGGGACCCAGAGGGAGGACACTGAAGCTTTCTTT; CDR3: CASSDGTQREDTEAFF
J: TRBJ1-1; D: TRBD1; size: -; V: TRBV11-2; DNA: TGTGCCAGCAGCCCCGCGGGACAGGGGCCACAAAGTGAAGCTTTCTTT; CDR3: CASSPAGQGPQSEAFF
J: TRBJ2-2; D: -; size: -; V: TRBV9; DNA: TGTGCCAGCAGCCAGGGGAGGGCCGGGGAGCTGTTTTTT; CDR3: CASSQGRAGELFF
J: TRBJ1-3; D: -; size: -; V: TRBV10-3; DNA: TGTGCCATCAGTGATCCGGGAATCGGAAACACCATATATTTT; CDR3: CAISDPGIGNTIYF
J: TRBJ1-5; D: -; size: -; V: TRBV7-2; DNA: TGTGCCAGCAACTTATCCGGGACAAACAATCAGCCCCAGCATTTT; CDR3: CASNLSGTNNQPQHF
J: TRBJ1-1; D: -; size: -; V: TRBV5-1; DNA: TGCGCCAGCAGCTTGGGGTCCTCGCGAGCTGAAGCTTTCTTT; CDR3: CASSLGSSRAEAFF
J: TRBJ2-3; D: -; size: -; V: TRBV4-1; DNA: TGCGCCAGCAGCCAAGGACAGCCAGATACGCAGTATTTT; CDR3: CASSQGQPDTQYF
J: TRBJ2-3; D: -; size: -; V: TRBV9; DNA: TGTGCCAGCAGCGCAAAAACAGATACGCAGTATTTT; CDR3: CASSAKTDTQYF
J: TRBJ1-1; D: TRBD1; size: -; V: TRBV7-2; DNA: TGTGCCAGCAGCTTAGGGAGAGGGGGCGTTTATGCTTTCTTT; CDR3: CASSLGRGGVYAFF